The 12 T cell receptor beta chains in this list originate from one sample, sequenced in a study of cytomegalovirus exposure and HLA in healthy donors. The PCR contained 60 Vbeta and 13 Jbeta primers. Assay used: immunoSEQ multiplex PCR; TCRdb lists only in-frame clones, some missing. The sample contains about 110,000 clones, approximately 82% of which appear only once. The material sequenced was PBMCs. The receptors were gathered from a man aged 40-55 years in good health and CMV-seropositive.

This clone turned up a few times. Other DNA sequences in this specimen translate into the identical CDR3. V usage is TRBV11-3 and J usage is TRBJ1-3; D uncertain. The germline gives CDR1 SGHNT, CDR2 YENEEA. V was trimmed by 0 bases and J by 2 bases, leaving 8 bases between them. CDR3 size: 15 residues. CDR3 region: CASSLDSKTGNTIYF. CDR3 nucleotide sequence: TGTGCCAGCAGCTTAGACAGTAAGACTGGAAACACCATATATTTT.

The chain carries TRBV4-1 and TRBJ2-3; 13 bases match TRBD2. Per the germline V gene, CDR1 is MGHRA and CDR2 is YSYEKL. This CDR3 region has 18 residues. After removal of 1 base from V and 0 bases from J, the junction contained 4 bases not matched to a gene. The CDR3 region has the DNA TGCGCCAGCAGCCAAGTGCCGGGACTAGCGGGAAGCACAGATACGCAGTATTTT. It specifies CASSQVPGLAGSTDTQYF.

The CDR3 DNA reads as TGTGCCTGGAGTGCGCGGGACCGAACAGTTAGCAATCAGCCCCAGCATTTT. This translates into CAWSARDRTVSNQPQHF. The V call is TRBV30, the J call TRBJ1-5, with D tentatively TRBD1 (5 bases). This CDR3 spans 17 amino acids. Germline values: CDR1 GTSNPN, CDR2 SVGIG (reference sequence). Deletions cut 1 base from V and 0 bases from J, with 16 bases between.

In its sample, this clone was seen once. The chain carries TRBV7-3 and TRBJ2-7; a weak D match, TRBD2 (5 bases). This CDR3 has 14 residues. The V end lost 1 base, the J end lost 1 base, and 8 bases lay between the germline ends. Germline V gene data show CDR1 as SGHTA and CDR2 as FQGTGA. CDR3 bases: TGTGCCAGCAGCTTAATCCCGGGATCCTACGAGCAGTACTTC. Amino acids: CASSLIPGSYEQYF.

The chain couples TRBV6-5 to TRBJ1-2, with D possibly TRBD1 on 5 matching bases. Trimming pared 5 bases from V and 1 base from J, leaving 11 bases between. The CDR3 runs to 14 residues. Germline V CDR1 and CDR2: MNHEY, SVGAGI. CDR3 amino acids: CASSTSTGNYGYTF. For the CDR3, the DNA is TGTGCCAGCAGTACCTCCACAGGTAACTATGGCTACACCTTC.

The V call is TRBV4-3, the J call TRBJ2-3; TRBD2 matches at 7 bases. Germline loops: CDR1 LGHNA, CDR2 YSLEER. Trimming removed 1 base from V and 4 bases from J; junction bases left unmatched: 8. This CDR3 comprises 16 residues. The CDR3 loop reads CASSQGPGGAADTQYF. CDR3 in DNA: TGCGCCAGCAGCCAAGGTCCGGGAGGTGCGGCAGATACGCAGTATTTT.

This clone was counted many times. The chain employs TRBV2 and TRBJ2-3; 12 bases align to TRBD2. V lost 4 bases, J lost 2 bases, and 7 bases stayed unmatched. There are 17 residues in the CDR3. Germline V CDR1 and CDR2: SNHLY, FYNNEI. Here the CDR3 reads CASSALASGGATDTQYF. The CDR3 DNA reads as TGTGCCAGCAGTGCTTTGGCTAGCGGGGGGGCCACAGATACGCAGTATTTT. Full variable domain (remainder filled in from reference TRBV2 and TRBJ2-3): EPEVTQTPSHQVTQMGQEVILRCVPISNHLYFYWYRQILGQKVEFLVSFYNNEISEKSEIFDDQFSVERPDGSNFTLKIRSTKLEDSAMYFCASSALASGGATDTQYFGPGTRLTVL.

CDR3 nucleotide sequence: TGTGCCAGCAGCTTAGCGCATAGCTCCTACGAGCAGTACTTC. This sequence encodes CASSLAHSSYEQYF. The chain carries TRBV7-2 and TRBJ2-7, with D unclear. The germline V gene has CDR1 SGHTA and CDR2 FQGNSA. Trimming took 0 bases from V and 0 from J, leaving 6 bases between them. The CDR3 length is 14 residues.

CDR3 bases: TGTGCCTGGAGTCTACGGGCTAGCGGAGGGGAGACCCAGTACTTC. It codes for CAWSLRASGGETQYF. The chain uses TRBV30 and TRBJ2-5; the match to TRBD2 covers 7 bases. The length of the CDR3 is 15 residues. V lost 2 bases to trimming and J lost 5 bases; unmatched junction nucleotides: 11. Germline V CDR1 and CDR2: GTSNPN, SVGIG (reference sequence).

The V gene is TRBV9, the J gene TRBJ2-3; TRBD2 matches at 10 bases. The germline gives CDR1 SGDLS, CDR2 YYNGEE. The length of the CDR3 is 15 residues. The junction had 10 bases not matched to a gene; V was cut back by 6 bases and J by 6 bases. Written as DNA, the CDR3 is TGTGCCAGCACCCCCGGGAGCGGGAGGGCGGATACGCAGTATTTT. It encodes CASTPGSGRADTQYF.

J is TRBJ2-7 and V is TRBV30, with TRBD2 as a possible D gene (8 bases). Germline V CDR1 and CDR2: GTSNPN, SVGIG (reference sequence). Trimming cost V 4 bases and J 6 bases, with 16 bases left between them. The CDR3 has 13 residues. CDR3 residues: CAWNAQGTSEQYF. The CDR3 nucleotides are TGTGCCTGGAATGCACAGGGGACTAGCGAGCAGTACTTC.

The rearrangement links TRBV7-9 to TRBJ1-1, with TRBD1 matching over 7 bases. J lost 10 bases, V lost 1 base, and 3 bases had no gene match. Germline assignment: CDR1 SEHNR and CDR2 FQNEAQ (reference sequence). This CDR3 region has 12 residues. The CDR3 region is CASSLGQGGAFF. The CDR3 bases are TGTGCCAGCAGCTTAGGACAGGGAGGAGCTTTCTTT.